The present T cell receptor beta chain was sequenced within a study of shared clonotypes between healthy human individuals (dated by TCRdb to 2020 to 2022). Notes on the research overall: The cohort comprised a couple of women and a few men aged 18 to 49 years. Per donor, three plates each were used for CD4 naive and CD4 memory, two for CD8 naive, and one for CD8 memory. To estimate repertoire size and how much clonotypes are shared between individuals, the study performed deep sequencing of blood TCR repertoires from about five healthy adults. To increase sequencing depth and limit assay-specific biases, TCR repertoire library preparation and sequencing were carried out by different laboratories using diverse techniques. Leukapheresis yielded between about 0.85 and 9.5 billion PBMCs per donor. Study-wide conclusions, independent of this receptor: Rarefaction of sorted-subset datasets indicated incomplete sequencing despite the large sequencing depth. Pairwise subsampling led to the expectation that sequencing depth would affect the degree of clonotype sharing among donors. Clonotypes shared by all four sorted-subset donors showed higher generation probabilities than non-shared clonotypes. Only blood was sampled, and tissue TCR repertoires likely differ from those in blood. Naive subsets generally had larger estimated clonotype richness than memory subsets did. The small number of donors limited the genetic and exposure-history diversity represented. When several donors were compared, the shared fraction of clonotypes was around 4.6% for naive CD4, more than 3% for naive CD8, 2.3% for memory CD4, and less than 0.45% for memory CD8.

Relative to germline, V is 2 bases shorter and J is 3 bases shorter, with 14 bases between their ends. In the germline V gene, CDR1 corresponds to SGHDT and CDR2 to YYEEEE. From the cysteine up to the phenylalanine, the CDR3 has a length of 15 residues. The kept DNA is CDR3 alone, 45 bases in frame from the first base. TCR CDR3 regions were amplified from genomic DNA by multiplex PCR using the deep immunoSEQ assay. For each cell subset, the extracted genomic DNA was distributed evenly across all wells of several immunoSEQ 96-well plates, and each plate served as one replicate. For sorted subsets, approximately 190 ng of genomic DNA, equivalent to around 31,000 T cell genomes, went into each replicate PCR. Purified libraries were measured with a Qubit 3.0 fluorometer, size-checked on a Bioanalyzer 2100, and measured again with the KAPA Library Quantification kit. A separate single-read 150-cycle Illumina NextSeq 550 flow cell was used to sequence each immunoSEQ 96-well plate. The source study handled its data this way. Because the immunoSEQ output included only junctional sequences and no quality scores, the filtering could not be the same as the filtering used for full-length reads. To assign V/J genes and CDR3, sequences were annotated against IMGT germline references using PyIR, a Python wrapper for IgBLAST v1.9. Reads were removed for weak V/J assignments (E-value above 1e-6), missing CDR3, stop codons, out-of-frame junctions, or ambiguous translated residues. V3J clonotypes were defined as sequences sharing the same inferred V gene, J gene, and CDR3 amino acid sequence. Percentage overlap between repertoires was computed as shared unique clonotypes divided by the size of the smaller repertoire. Repertoire richness was assessed with RTK rarefaction, the Chao1 estimator, and Recon v2.1 estimates of unobserved clonotypes. Generation probabilities for all TCRbeta clonotypes obtained by the gDNA method from a handful of donors were computed using OLGA. Entries here come from immuneACCESS through TCRdb and include only in-frame sequences with V and J called. Some clones fail to appear in such tables; in the studies checked, an unresolved V gene covers under half of the shortfall, and the cause of the remainder is unknown. V, J and clone size reflect that table, while D and trimming were determined from the DNA. Within this sample are some 500,000 clones, with about 96% of them counted one time only. Together, the top ten hold about 0.067% of the sample.

Of note for this clone: Its antigen is still unknown. Per-nucleotide qualities are absent, and no much larger clonotype sits a single base away.

Donors were healthy HIV-negative adults with no recently reported acute infections or vaccinations. Every donor was a Caucasian adult living in Nashville, Tennessee, USA. Magnetic negative selection was used to enrich CD4+ T cells, after which naive cells were positively selected on CD45RA and the negative fraction became the memory subset. After blood collection by leukapheresis, PBMCs were isolated using Ficoll-Histopaque density gradient centrifugation and then cryopreserved in the vapor phase of liquid nitrogen. Analytical flow cytometry was used to check the purity and quantity of every magnetically sorted T cell population. Each sorted fraction had its genomic DNA isolated and then quantified by UV absorbance on a Nanodrop 2000c.

This sequence was found in a woman in her 30s in good health. The sample was naive CD4+ T cells sorted from blood. According to the study, the label for this sample's cell subset or site signals: CD45RA+ positively selected. Rearrangement joined TRBV5-6 to TRBJ1-2, and TRBD1 may be the D gene, going by 5 matching bases. The CDR3 region reads CASSFGGKFDYGYTF. At the DNA level, the sequence is TGTGCCAGCAGCTTCGGGGGGAAGTTCGACTATGGCTACACCTTC.